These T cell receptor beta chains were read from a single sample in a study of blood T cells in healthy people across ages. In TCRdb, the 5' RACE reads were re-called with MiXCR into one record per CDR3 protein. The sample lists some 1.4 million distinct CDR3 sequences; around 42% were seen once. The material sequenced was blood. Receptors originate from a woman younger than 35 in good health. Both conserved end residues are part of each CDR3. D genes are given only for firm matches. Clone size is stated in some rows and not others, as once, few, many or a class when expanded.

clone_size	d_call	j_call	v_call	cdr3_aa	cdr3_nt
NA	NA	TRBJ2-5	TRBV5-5	CASSTDAETQYF	TGTGCCAGCAGTACTGACGCGGAGACCCAGTACTTC
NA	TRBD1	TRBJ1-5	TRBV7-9	CASSLGGPGTGEVQPQHF	TGTGCCAGCAGCTTAGGTGGGCCCGGGACAGGGGAGGTTCAGCCCCAGCATTTT
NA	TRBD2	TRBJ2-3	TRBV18	CASSPTALAGATDTQYF	TGTGCCAGCTCACCTACGGCCCTAGCGGGGGCCACAGATACGCAGTATTTT
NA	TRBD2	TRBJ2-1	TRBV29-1	CSVEGLAGAPSSYNEQFF	TGCAGCGTAGAGGGACTAGCGGGGGCACCGAGCTCCTACAATGAGCAGTTCTTC
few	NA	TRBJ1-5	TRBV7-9	CASSSDGSHQPQHF	TGTGCCAGCAGCTCGGACGGCTCGCATCAGCCCCAGCATTTT
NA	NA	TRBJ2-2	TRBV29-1	CSVAEGTNTGELFF	TGCAGCGTTGCGGAGGGGACGAACACCGGGGAGCTGTTTTTT
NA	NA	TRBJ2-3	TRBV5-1	CASSWRGTDLTGTDTQYF	TGCGCCAGCAGCTGGAGAGGGACGGACCTAACGGGCACAGATACGCAGTATTTT
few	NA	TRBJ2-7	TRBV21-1	CASSPTDTLYEQYF	TGTGCCAGCAGCCCCACCGACACTCTCTACGAGCAGTACTTC
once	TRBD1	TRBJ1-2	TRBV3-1	CASSRLTPGTAYGYTF	TGTGCCAGCAGCCGCCTAACACCCGGGACAGCTTATGGCTACACCTTC
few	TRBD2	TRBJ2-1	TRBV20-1	CSARRLAAEDEQFF	TGCAGTGCTAGAAGGCTAGCGGCAGAGGATGAGCAGTTCTTC
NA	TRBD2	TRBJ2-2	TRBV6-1	CASSRHTSGKNTGELFF	TGTGCCAGCAGTCGCCATACTAGCGGGAAGAACACCGGGGAGCTGTTTTTT
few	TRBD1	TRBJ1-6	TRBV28	CASSGFGTGSDNSPLHF	TGTGCCAGCAGTGGGTTTGGGACAGGGTCAGATAATTCACCCCTCCACTTT
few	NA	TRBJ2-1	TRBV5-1	CASSSTENEQFF	TGCGCCAGCAGCTCTACGGAAAATGAGCAGTTCTTC
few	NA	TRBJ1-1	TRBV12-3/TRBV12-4	CASSAKPWNTEAFF	TGTGCCAGCAGTGCTAAACCTTGGAACACTGAAGCTTTCTTT
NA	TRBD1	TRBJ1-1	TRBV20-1	CSASGQGGSTEAFF	TGCAGTGCTAGCGGACAGGGGGGGTCCACTGAAGCTTTCTTT
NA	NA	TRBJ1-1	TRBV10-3	CASREGSNTEAFF	TGTGCCAGCAGGGAGGGTTCGAACACTGAAGCTTTCTTT
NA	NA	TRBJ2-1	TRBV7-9	CASSSCRAPIEQFF	TGTGCCAGCAGCTCCTGCCGGGCCCCCATTGAGCAGTTCTTC
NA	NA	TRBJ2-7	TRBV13	CASSLGNRLLNSYEQYF	TGTGCCAGCAGCTTAGGCAACCGTCTCCTAAACTCCTACGAGCAGTACTTC
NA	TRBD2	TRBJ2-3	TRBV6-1	CASKPSGTEKDTDTQYF	TGTGCCAGCAAGCCTAGCGGGACAGAGAAGGACACAGATACGCAGTATTTT
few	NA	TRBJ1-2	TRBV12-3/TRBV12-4	CASSLESGGYGYTF	TGTGCCAGCAGTTTAGAATCTGGGGGTTACGGCTACACCTTC
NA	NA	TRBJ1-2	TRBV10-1	CASSESPQGRGYTF	TGCGCCAGCAGTGAGTCTCCACAGGGAAGGGGCTACACCTTC
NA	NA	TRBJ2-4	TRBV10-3	CAISGPTGVRGREQYF	TGTGCCATCAGTGGCCCAACAGGGGTCAGGGGTCGGGAGCAGTACTTC
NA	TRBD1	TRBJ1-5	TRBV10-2	CASSQQGTAQPQHF	TGCGCCAGCAGTCAACAGGGGACGGCTCAGCCCCAGCATTTT
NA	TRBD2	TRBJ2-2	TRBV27	CASSQAGVQGGELFF	TGTGCCAGCAGTCAAGCGGGAGTTCAGGGGGGGGAGCTGTTTTTT
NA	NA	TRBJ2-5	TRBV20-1	CSFRPGGDKETQYF	TGCAGCTTCAGGCCCGGCGGTGACAAAGAGACCCAGTACTTC
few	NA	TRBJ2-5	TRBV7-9	CASMILGETQYF	TGTGCCAGCATGATACTGGGAGAGACCCAGTACTTC
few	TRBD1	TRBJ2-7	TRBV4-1	CASSQVVGTGTHYEQYF	TGCGCCAGCAGCCAAGTAGTCGGGACAGGGACACACTACGAGCAGTACTTC
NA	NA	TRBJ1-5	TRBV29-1	CSVGVGGSQPQHF	TGCAGCGTTGGAGTCGGGGGGAGCCAGCCCCAGCATTTT
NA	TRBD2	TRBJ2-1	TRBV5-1	CASSLGGLVEVSYNEQFF	TGCGCCAGCAGCTTGGGGGGACTAGTCGAGGTCTCCTACAATGAGCAGTTCTTC
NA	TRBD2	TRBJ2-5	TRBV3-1	CASSQGAGVGTQYF	TGTGCCAGCAGCCAAGGGGCGGGAGTGGGGACCCAGTACTTC
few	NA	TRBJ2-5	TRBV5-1	CASSWRHQETQYF	TGCGCCAGCAGCTGGAGGCACCAAGAGACCCAGTACTTC
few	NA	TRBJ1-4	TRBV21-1	CASRRGSSRQKKLFF	TGTGCCAGCAGGAGAGGGTCAAGTCGTCAGAAAAAACTGTTTTTT
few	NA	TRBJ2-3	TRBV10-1	CASSESPGASTDTQYF	TGCGCCAGCAGTGAGTCGCCAGGGGCGAGCACAGATACGCAGTATTTT
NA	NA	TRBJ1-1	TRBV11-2	CASSLVGGATEAFF	TGTGCCAGCAGCTTAGTTGGGGGCGCCACTGAAGCTTTCTTT
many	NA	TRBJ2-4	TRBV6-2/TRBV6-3	CASSLNAKNIQYF	TGTGCCAGCAGTCTCAATGCCAAAAACATTCAGTACTTC
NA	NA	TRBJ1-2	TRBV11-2	CASSLGAADYYGYTF	TGTGCCAGCAGCTTGGGCGCGGCGGATTACTATGGCTACACCTTC
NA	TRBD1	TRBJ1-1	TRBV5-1	CASSSTIQGADTEAFF	TGCGCCAGCAGCTCAACCATCCAGGGGGCCGACACTGAAGCTTTCTTT
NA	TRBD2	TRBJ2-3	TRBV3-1	CASSPTSGGPTDTQYF	TGTGCCAGCAGCCCTACTAGCGGGGGCCCGACAGATACGCAGTATTTT
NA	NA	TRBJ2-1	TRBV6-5	CASSPGIGSQHNEQFF	TGTGCCAGCAGTCCAGGCATCGGGTCCCAACACAATGAGCAGTTCTTC
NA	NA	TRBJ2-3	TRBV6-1	CAGQGLRTDTQYF	TGTGCCGGCCAGGGGTTGCGCACAGATACGCAGTATTTT
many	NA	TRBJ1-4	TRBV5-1	CASSLGRGNEKLFF	TGTGCCAGCAGCTTGGGACGTGGTAATGAAAAACTGTTTTTT
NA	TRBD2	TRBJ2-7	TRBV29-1	CSVVWLAGSYNEQYF	TGCAGCGTTGTTTGGCTAGCGGGGTCCTACAATGAGCAGTACTTC
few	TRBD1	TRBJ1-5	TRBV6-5	CASSSRTGGQPQHF	TGTGCCAGCAGTTCTCGGACAGGGGGGCAGCCCCAGCATTTT
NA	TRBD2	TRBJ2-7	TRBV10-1	CASSQTSGGLYEQYF	TGCGCCAGCAGTCAGACTAGCGGGGGCCTCTACGAGCAGTACTTC
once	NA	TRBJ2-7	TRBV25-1	CASINWEPYEQYF	TGTGCCAGCATTAATTGGGAACCCTACGAGCAGTACTTC
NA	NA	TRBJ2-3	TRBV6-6	CASTSRAPGSPDTQYF	TGTGCCAGCACTTCCCGGGCCCCCGGGAGCCCAGATACGCAGTATTTT
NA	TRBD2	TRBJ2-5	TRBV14	CASSQRRGIQETQDF	TGTGCCAGCAGCCAACGGCGGGGGATCCAAGAGACCCAGGACTTC
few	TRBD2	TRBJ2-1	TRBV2	CASTRLAEPSEQFF	TGTGCCAGCACGAGGCTAGCGGAGCCCTCCGAGCAGTTCTTC
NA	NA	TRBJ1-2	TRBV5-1	CASSLEVGGMGYTF	TGCGCCAGCAGCTTGGAGGTTGGGGGTATGGGCTACACCTTC
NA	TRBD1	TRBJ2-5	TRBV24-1	CATSDPRTGGETQYF	TGTGCCACCAGTGACCCTCGGACAGGAGGAGAGACCCAGTACTTC
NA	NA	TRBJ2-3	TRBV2	CASGAITDTQYF	TGTGCCAGCGGGGCAATCACAGATACGCAGTATTTT